This T cell receptor (beta chain) was observed in a study of blood T cell repertoires in COVID-19 (dated by TCRdb to 2018 to 2021). At the level of the whole study: Collaborator samples came from the United States, Italy and Spain and covered acute and convalescent phases of COVID-19. The sample metadata nearly always contained a de-identified subject ID, COVID-19 status, age in years and sex. The samples were drawn from the first 160 participants of the ongoing ImmuneRACE study and from over 950 subjects provided by 6 global collaborators. The repertoires were released in a freely available public database meant as a resource for research on the immune response to SARS-CoV-2. The dataset comprised deeply sampled blood TCRbeta repertoires from subjects exposed to, actively infected with, or recovered from COVID-19. The prospective study material was composed of cDNA or gDNA derived from T cells, B-cell-depleted T cells, or PBMCs. Where available, HLA class I and class II types were taken from metadata supplied by the sample provider and were not determined by assay-based typing.

TCRbeta CDR3 regions were amplified from genomic DNA by means of the immunoSEQ Assay, a bias-controlled multiplex PCR. The paper's processing steps were these. Within the assay, amplification of reference gene primers was used to estimate how many nucleated cells each sample contained. Sequence reads were collapsed and filtered to measure the absolute abundance of every unique TCRbeta CDR3 rearrangement. For each sample, productive Simpson clonality was calculated by taking the square root of Simpson's diversity index across productive rearrangements. The immuneACCESS repertoire file appears here via TCRdb, limited to in-frame rearrangements. These files lack a portion of the clones; in checked studies, under half of the deficit traces to unresolved V genes, and the cause of the others is not known. V and J calls and clone size are given by that table; D and trimming were obtained from the DNA. Recorded for this sample are approximately 390,000 clones; 88% of them occurred a single time. The ten largest clones represent roughly 2% of the sample.

Note on this clone: Its antigen is unknown. The sample holds no much larger clone one base away, and base qualities are not on file.

What the research found in general, with its limitations: How much clinical and demographic metadata was included differed by source and by participant, and the metadata was provided uncurated.

V was cut back by 5 bases and J by 0 bases, leaving a gap of 10 bases between them. The CDR3 starts with the cysteine, ends with the phenylalanine, and has 14 residues. Here the CDR3 DNA is all that survives: 42 bases in frame from base 1. CDR1 and CDR2 are drawn from the germline V gene: SGHAT, FQNNGV. Enrolling through a virtual design, the prospective study's participants ranged in age from roughly 18 to 90 years and lived across approximately 25 United States geographic areas. In the prospective study, participants were assigned to cohorts based on the clinical history participants reported in a screening survey and a study questionnaire. Mobile phlebotomists in the prospective study collected whole blood, serum and a nasopharyngeal or oropharyngeal swab from every participant. Additional blood draws and questionnaires over an approximately two-month period could optionally be provided by prospective study participants. Before DNA extraction, blood samples from the prospective study were shipped at room temperature or frozen.

The chain was built from TRBV11-2 and TRBJ1-1; the D gene is perhaps TRBD1, on 5 matching bases. Sequencing was performed on PBMCs or T cells enriched from blood (not recorded which). The receptor comes from a woman in her 40s with acute COVID-19. The CDR3 has the sequence CASSHTGLNTEAFF. The nucleotides are TGTGCCAGCAGCCACACAGGATTGAACACTGAAGCTTTCTTT.